Listed here are 10 T cell receptor beta chains from one sample, sequenced in a study of T cells after somatic rescue of genetic block (dated by TCRdb to the early 2020s). Library preparation was by the immunoSEQ multiplex PCR assay. TCRdb took this table from immuneACCESS and kept in-frame rearrangements with V and J called. Such tables lack part of the clones; where checked against another copy, unresolved V genes explain under half of the gap, and the rest is unexplained. This sample has 50,000 to 60,000 clones in its table, and 90% to 97% of those were observed once. The leading ten clones occupy roughly 0.074% of the sample. Material for sequencing was peripheral blood mononuclear cells (PBMCs). The receptors were sampled from a child under two years old.

In its sample, this clone was seen once. The chain recombines TRBV7-2 with TRBJ2-7; 8 bases fit TRBD1. The V segment lost 1 base and the J segment 2 bases; nucleotides outside the gene matches: 7. CDR3 length: 16 amino acids. Germline values: CDR1 SGHTA, CDR2 FQGNSA. This CDR3 is CASSLVFETGAYEQYF. In nucleotides, the CDR3 is TGTGCCAGCAGCTTAGTATTTGAGACAGGGGCCTACGAGCAGTACTTC.

V gene TRBV4-1 combines with J gene TRBJ1-1, with a tentative D call TRBD1 (5 bases). Germline V gene sequence: CDR1 MGHRA, CDR2 YSYEKL. This CDR3 is 14 amino acids long. Trimming took off 1 base at V and 1 base at J, with 7 bases between the two ends. In DNA, the CDR3 is TGCGCCAGCAGCCAAGCCCAGGGGAACACTGAAGCTTTCTTT. Its translation is CASSQAQGNTEAFF.

The V and J genes are TRBV5-1 and TRBJ2-7; 15 bases align to TRBD2. The J segment lost 2 bases and the V segment lost 6 bases, leaving 3 bases of the junction unmatched. This CDR3 is 15 amino acids long. Germline-derived CDR1 and CDR2 are SGHRS and YFSETQ. DNA of the CDR3: TGCGCCAGCACCCGGACTAGCGGGAGGGCCTACGAGCAGTACTTC. The encoded protein is CASTRTSGRAYEQYF.

This chain connects TRBV6-5 to TRBJ2-2, with 7 bases fitting TRBD2. CDR1 is MNHEY, CDR2 SVGAGI, per germline. The J segment lost 4 bases and the V segment lost 5 bases, leaving 4 bases of the junction unmatched. The CDR3 covers 14 residues. The CDR3 DNA reads TGTGCCAGCAGTCGGACTAGTCTCACCGGGGAGCTGTTTTTT. It yields the protein CASSRTSLTGELFF.

About this clone itself: This same CDR3 is encoded by further DNA sequences in the sample. The chain has TRBV20-1 and TRBJ2-5; D unresolved. The V end lost 6 bases, the J end lost 5 bases, and 4 bases lay between the germline ends. Germline lookup yields CDR1 DFQATT and CDR2 SNEGSKA (reference sequence). The CDR3 runs 9 residues. The CDR3 nucleotides are TGCAGTGCCAGGGAGACCCAGTACTTC. It translates to CSARETQYF.

This clone was counted a single time. This rearrangement joins TRBV28 to TRBJ2-7; tentative D call: TRBD2 (6 bases). Trimming cost V 2 bases and J 2 bases, with 7 bases left between them. Germline assignment: CDR1 MDHEN and CDR2 SYDVKM. CDR3 length: 13 amino acids. The CDR3 bases are TGTGCCAGCAGTTTAGGGGGGACCTACGAGCAGTACTTC. Amino acids: CASSLGGTYEQYF.

The J gene is TRBJ1-2, the V gene TRBV5-5; 8 nucleotides line up with TRBD1. V gave up 1 base and J gave up 2 bases; unmatched junction bases: 4. Germline V gives CDR1 SGHKS, CDR2 YYEKEE (reference sequence). This CDR3 spans 15 amino acids. CDR3: CASSLFWTGNYGYTF. Here the CDR3 DNA reads TGTGCCAGCAGCTTGTTCTGGACAGGGAACTATGGCTACACCTTC.

The chain links TRBV5-4 to TRBJ2-7; tentatively, D is TRBD2 (6 bases). Per germline, CDR1 SGHNT and CDR2 YYREEE (reference sequence). V lost 0 bases and J lost 2, with 9 bases in between. The CDR3 extends over 14 amino acids. The CDR3 here is CASSLGLAPYEQYF. The CDR3 nucleotides read TGTGCCAGCAGCTTGGGGCTAGCGCCCTACGAGCAGTACTTC.

The J gene is TRBJ2-3, the V gene TRBV19, with TRBD1 matching over 8 bases. J gave up 6 bases and V 1 base, and 0 bases lay outside the gene matches. This CDR3 is 13 amino acids long. CDR1 is LNHDA and CDR2 is SQIVND in the germline V gene (reference sequence). In DNA, the CDR3 is TGTGCCAGTAGTATAGGACAGGGGGATACGCAGTATTTT. It is translated as CASSIGQGDTQYF.

The rearrangement links TRBV6-6 to TRBJ2-3, with 9 bases that match TRBD1. The CDR3 loop spans 15 amino acids. Germline V gene data show CDR1 as MNHNY and CDR2 as SVGAGI (reference sequence). J gave up 3 bases and V 6 bases, and 7 bases lay outside the gene matches. CDR3 bases: TGTGCCAGCAGACCCTGGACAGGGGAGACAGATACGCAGTATTTT. This translates into CASRPWTGETDTQYF.